The source of this TCR beta chain is a study of T-cell memory formation after mild COVID-19. Study as a whole: TCR clusters mostly belonged to single donors.

TCRdb recomputed calls from the 5' RACE reads with MiXCR, one row per CDR3 protein. The repertoire holds 300,000 to 400,000 distinct CDR3 sequences, roughly 15% seen once, with over 20% in the top ten. Overall study results and limits: Largely, contracting CD4+ clones fell within CM and EM, and contracting CD8+ clones within EMRA. Memory sampled before infection contained some responding clones, suggesting cross-reactive memory joined. A balance of CD4 and CD8 characterized clones contracting day 15 to 85, whereas later expanders leaned CD4+.

On this clonotype: What it binds is not known.

Sequencing was performed on PBMCs or a T cell subset sorted from them (not recorded which). The sequence was collected from a man younger than 35 who had mild COVID-19 (a few samples of this study predate the infection). Cell type and time point are not known.

The CDR3 DNA follows: TGCGCCAGCAGTGACAGGGGAGCGGAAGAGACCCAGTACTTC. It is translated as CASSDRGAEETQYF. V usage is TRBV10-1 and J usage is TRBJ2-5; maybe TRBD1 (6 bases). Germline V lookup: CDR1 WNHNN, CDR2 SYGVQD (reference sequence). The CDR3 loop spans 14 amino acids. Trimming removed 3 bases at V and 3 bases at J, with 11 bases between.